The 30 T cell receptor beta chains below were found in one sample sequenced in a study of molecular identifiers for immune sequencing clone quantification. From the PCR reads, TCRdb called clonotypes with MiXCR, one entry per CDR3 protein. This sample yields 45,000 to 55,000 distinct CDR3 sequences, of which more than 35% are seen a single time; less than 5% belongs to the top ten. What was sequenced was naive CD8+ T cells from blood, with Jurkat cell RNA spiked in. Subset of the sample: FACS-sorted CD8+CD4-CCR7+CD45RA+ naive T cells. These receptors originate from a human donor in good health. Some libraries in this study had Jurkat cell RNA spiked in.

V usage is TRBV6-5 and J usage is TRBJ1-6; 8 bases align to TRBD1. The length of the CDR3 is 14 residues. The V segment lost 3 bases and the J segment 10 bases; nucleotides outside the gene matches: 5. CDR1 is MNHEY and CDR2 is SVGAGI in the germline V gene. Here the CDR3 reads CASSYQGARSPLHF. The CDR3 DNA follows: TGTGCCAGCAGTTATCAGGGGGCAAGGTCACCCCTCCACTTT.

This clonotype was counted a few times. The genes are TRBV27 and TRBJ2-7; TRBD1 agrees at 9 bases. This CDR3 region has 17 residues. In germline, CDR1 is MNHEY, CDR2 SMNVEV (reference sequence). V lost 2 bases, J lost 2 bases, and 10 bases stayed unmatched. The DNA for the CDR3 is TGTGCCAGCAGTTTAGGATTGTGGGACAGGGTCCCCTACGAGCAGTACTTC. Its translation: CASSLGLWDRVPYEQYF.

The genes are TRBV6-6 and TRBJ2-1, with 12 bases aligning to TRBD2. The CDR3 sequence is 17 residues long. Germline trimming cut 2 bases from V and 12 bases from J; bases unmatched to any gene: 14. Germline CDR1 is MNHNY and CDR2 is SVGAGI (reference sequence). The CDR3, as DNA: TGTGCCAGCAGTTACCCTACCGGGTCTAGCGGGAGGGCCGGGCAGTTCTTC. Protein: CASSYPTGSSGRAGQFF.

This clonotype has only a few counts. V is TRBV20-1 and J is TRBJ2-3, with unresolved D. Germline V CDR1 and CDR2: DFQATT, SNEGSKA (reference sequence). CDR3 length equals 15 residues. The V and J ends lost 0 bases and 2 bases respectively, with 12 bases between them. The CDR3 spells CSARDADGPTDTQYF. CDR3 in DNA: TGCAGTGCTAGAGACGCGGACGGCCCCACAGATACGCAGTATTTT.

The chain employs TRBV19 and TRBJ2-1; 8 bases align to TRBD2. Trimming at V came to 4 bases and at J to 4 bases, leaving 3 bases not matched to a gene. This CDR3 is 14 amino acids long. Germline V gene data show CDR1 as LNHDA and CDR2 as SQIVND (reference sequence). The CDR3 loop reads CASSKGLGYNEQFF. The CDR3, as DNA: TGTGCCAGTAGTAAGGGACTAGGTTACAATGAGCAGTTCTTC.

This clonotype has more than one count but fewer than ten. The chain uses TRBV27 and TRBJ2-7; D not resolved. The CDR3 runs 14 residues. Germline values: CDR1 MNHEY, CDR2 SMNVEV (reference sequence). The V end was cut by 4 bases, the J end by 0 bases, with 10 bases between. CDR3 DNA sequence: TGTGCCAGCAGTTCCGGATCTGTCTCCTACGAGCAGTACTTC. This encodes CASSSGSVSYEQYF.

This clonotype has only a few counts. The rearrangement joins TRBV21-1 to TRBJ2-1. TRBV21-1 represents a pseudogene. The CDR3 is made up of 15 amino acids. CDR3 nucleotides: TGTGCCAGCAGCAAAGTCGTCATACATCTTCATGAGCAGTTCTTC. Amino acids: CASSKVVIHLHEQFF.

As regards this clonotype: A read error is likely, as this CDR3 ends without the conserved phenylalanine or tryptophan. The chain links TRBV4-3 to TRBJ2-7, with 8 bases lining up with TRBD2. This CDR3 has 16 residues. V was pared by 4 bases and J by 2 bases, with 10 bases of the junction left unmatched. The germline V gene encodes CDR1 LGHNA and CDR2 YSLEER. CDR3 in amino acids: CASSLGSSGIPYEQYY. The CDR3 DNA reads as TGCGCCAGCAGCCTGGGGAGTAGCGGGATCCCCTACGAGCAGTACTAC.

The chain combines TRBV19 with TRBJ1-2, with D possibly being TRBD1 (5 bases). V was cut by 1 base and J by 6 bases, with 6 bases left in between. CDR1 LNHDA and CDR2 SQIVND come from the germline V gene (reference sequence). The CDR3 extends over 12 amino acids. As DNA, the CDR3 is TGTGCCAGTAGTATAGCGACAGATGGCTACACCTTC. Protein sequence: CASSIATDGYTF.

This clonotype showed up just a few times. J is TRBJ2-7 and V is TRBV6-5; weak D call: TRBD2 (5 bases). The ends were cut back, 0 bases at V and 2 bases at J, with 14 bases in the middle. The CDR3 totals 16 residues. CDR1 is MNHEY, CDR2 SVGAGI, per germline. CDR3 nucleotides: TGTGCCAGCAGTTACTCGGCGATGGCAGCGGCCTACGAGCAGTACTTC. It is translated as CASSYSAMAAAYEQYF.

This clonotype was counted only a few times. A read error may account for a junction end that differs from germline. This sequence joins TRBV5-3 and TRBJ2-3, with TRBD1 matching 8 bases. TRBV5-3 is an ORF; its function is uncertain. This CDR3 is built from 16 residues. In DNA, the CDR3 is TGTGCCAGCAGCTTACCGGGACAGGAGGTCGCAGATACGCAGTATTTT. Encoded protein: CASSLPGQEVADTQYF.

The sample holds one count of this clonotype. This sequence may be a read error, since a much larger clone differs from it by one base. This chain joins TRBV4-2 and TRBJ2-7, with no clear D. The CDR3 length is 12 residues. CDR1 is LGHNA, CDR2 YNFKEQ, per germline. The CDR3 is CASSQDPSEQNF. The CDR3 nucleotides read TGTGCCAGCAGCCAAGACCCCTCCGAGCAGAACTTC.

CDR3 amino acids: CASSYLAGGGTDTQYF. The CDR3 DNA follows: TGTGCCAGCAGTTATCTAGCGGGAGGTGGTACAGATACGCAGTATTTT. V gene TRBV6-2 or TRBV6-3 combines with J gene TRBJ2-3; 11 positions agree with TRBD2. This CDR3 contains 16 residues. From germline, CDR1 is MNHEY and CDR2 SVGEGT. With 3 bases clipped from V and 3 bases from J, the junction kept 5 bases outside the gene matches.

V usage is TRBV28 and J usage is TRBJ1-5; TRBD1 matches at 7 bases. Looked up from germline, CDR1 is MDHEN and CDR2 is SYDVKM. This CDR3 is built from 15 residues. The V and J ends lost 3 bases and 7 bases, in that order; junction bases with no gene match: 9. The CDR3 region is CASSFLIRGKQPQHF. Here the CDR3 DNA reads TGTGCCAGCAGTTTTTTAATCAGGGGGAAGCAGCCCCAGCATTTT.

The chain employs TRBV15 and TRBJ2-5; the D gene is possibly TRBD2 (5 bases). The CDR3 sequence is 15 residues long. Trimming shortened V by 4 bases and J by 4 bases, and 16 bases separated the two germline ends. Per the germline V gene, CDR1 is LNHNV and CDR2 is YYDKDF (reference sequence). The CDR3 DNA sequence: TGTGCCACCAGCAACCCGAGGGAATGGGGAGAGACCCAGTACTTC. The encoded protein is CATSNPREWGETQYF.

The gene calls are TRBV2 and TRBJ2-3; 12 nucleotides agree with TRBD2. Trimming removed 9 bases from V and 0 bases from J; junction bases left unmatched: 1. Germline V gene lookup returns CDR1 SNHLY and CDR2 FYNNEI. There are 14 residues in the CDR3. This CDR3 reads CARGTSGSTDTQYF. CDR3 nucleotides: TGTGCCAGGGGGACTAGCGGGAGCACAGATACGCAGTATTTT.

Regarding this clonotype: A read error may produce the germline difference seen at one junction end. The chain recombines TRBV20-1 with TRBJ1-2; no clear D gene. The CDR3 has 14 residues. Germline lookup yields CDR1 DFQATT and CDR2 SNEGSKA (reference sequence). CDR3 nucleotide sequence: TGCAGTGCCCGAGTGGAGGTTGTGAACTATGGCTACGCCTTC. Translating gives CSARVEVVNYGYAF.

Details on this clonotype: This clone may be a read error of a much larger clone one base away. The gene calls are TRBV12-3 or TRBV12-4 and TRBJ2-1; 7 bases match TRBD2. V dropped 5 bases and J dropped 6; count of bases not matched to a gene: 7. This CDR3 spans 14 amino acids. The DNA of the CDR3 is TGTGCCAGCAGTACTTGCGGGAGCCCCAATGAGCAGTTCTTC. Residues: CASSTCGSPNEQFF.

This clonotype is a singleton in its sample. Just one base apart from a much larger clone, this may be a read error. The rearrangement links TRBV6-5 to TRBJ2-3; no reliable D call. CDR1 is MNHEY, CDR2 SVGAGI, per germline. The CDR3 sequence is 13 residues long. The CDR3 DNA reads TGTGCCAGCAGTCCCGACTGGCCAGATACGCGGTATTTT. Translation gives CASSPDWPDTRYF.

The chain is built from TRBV12-3 or TRBV12-4 and TRBJ2-7; TRBD1 matches at 7 bases. CDR3 length: 14 residues. V trimming: 6 bases; J trimming: 3 bases; junction bases outside the gene matches: 8. In nucleotides, the CDR3 is TGTGCCAGCAGCCGAACGGGACAGAGCTACGAGCAGTACTTC. Protein product: CASSRTGQSYEQYF.

The J gene is TRBJ2-7, the V gene TRBV5-5; 10 positions match TRBD2. The CDR3 totals 17 residues. Germline V gives CDR1 SGHKS, CDR2 YYEKEE (reference sequence). Trimming took 2 bases from V and 4 from J; bases not matched to a gene: 12. The DNA for the CDR3 is TGTGCCAGCAGCTTCGCGGTGTCTAGCGGGAGCGGTTACGAGCAGTACTTC. Amino acid sequence: CASSFAVSSGSGYEQYF. Complete variable domain (other parts from reference TRBV5-5 and TRBJ2-7): DAGVTQSPTHLIKTRGQQVTLRCSPISGHKSVSWYQQVLGQGPQFIFQYYEKEERGRGNFPDRFSARQFPNYSSELNVNALLLGDSALYLCASSFAVSSGSGYEQYFGPGTRLTVT.

This clonotype was counted many times. The genes are TRBV11-2 and TRBJ2-1; TRBD2 might be the D (6 bases). V lost 4 bases and J lost 10, with 14 bases in between. CDR1 is SGHAT and CDR2 is FQNNGV in the germline V gene. CDR3 length equals 13 residues. CDR3 coding DNA: TGTGCCAGCAGCTCCCCGCGGGACTGGGAGCAGTTCTTC. Protein: CASSSPRDWEQFF.

This clonotype has at least ten counts. V and J are TRBV13 and TRBJ2-6, with D uncertain. The ends were cut back, 5 bases at V and 3 bases at J, with 11 bases in the middle. Germline CDR1 reads PRHDT; CDR2 reads FYEKMQ (reference sequence). The CDR3 is 15 residues long. CDR3 coding DNA: TGTGCCAGCAGCCGAGAAGGGTATGGGGCCAACGTCCTGACTTTC. Its protein is CASSREGYGANVLTF.

About this clonotype itself: A much larger clone sits a single nucleotide away, making a read error possible. The J gene is TRBJ2-2, the V gene TRBV24-1; tentatively, D is TRBD1 (6 bases). The CDR3 length is 14 residues. V gave up 1 base and J gave up 8 bases, with 10 bases separating them. Per the germline V gene, CDR1 is KGHDR and CDR2 is SFDVKD. CDR3 sequence: CATSDFGGAGELFF. The CDR3 bases are TGTGCCACCAGTGATTTTGGGGGCGCAGGGGAGCTGTTTTTT.

Details on this clonotype: This may stem from a read error, because a much larger clone lies one nucleotide away. This sequence joins TRBV7-9 and TRBJ2-3, with 7 positions matching TRBD1. Trimming at V came to 1 base and at J to 4 bases, leaving 11 bases not matched to a gene. The CDR3 covers 17 residues. The germline CDR1 and CDR2 sequences are SEHNR and FQNEAQ (reference sequence). For the CDR3, the DNA is TGTGCCAGCAGCTTAGGGAGTCCGAGGGGGCGCGCAGATACGCAGTATTTT. The encoded protein is CASSLGSPRGRADTQYF.

The genes are TRBV20-1 and TRBJ2-7; 12 nucleotides match TRBD2. Trimming took 1 base from V and 2 from J; bases not matched to a gene: 6. Germline loops: CDR1 DFQATT, CDR2 SNEGSKA (reference sequence). CDR3 length equals 16 residues. The CDR3 bases are TGCAGTGCTAGAGTAGGGCTAGCGGGAGGGACCTACGAGCAGTACTTC. The encoded protein is CSARVGLAGGTYEQYF.

The genes are TRBV5-5 and TRBJ1-5; D is uncertain. The germline CDR1 and CDR2 sequences are SGHKS and YYEKEE (reference sequence). The CDR3 contains 14 residues. Trimming removed 0 bases from V and 8 bases from J, with 12 bases in between. DNA of the CDR3: TGTGCCAGCAGCTTGGTTTTGGGTTTGGAGCCCCAGCATTTT. Protein product: CASSLVLGLEPQHF.

This clonotype was observed a few times. The rearrangement joins TRBV10-3 to TRBJ2-7, with D possibly being TRBD1 or TRBD2 (5 bases each). Trimming shortened V by 10 bases and J by 0 bases, and 19 bases separated the two germline ends. The germline V gene encodes CDR1 ENHRY and CDR2 SYGVKD. The CDR3 length is 15 residues. CDR3 bases: TGTGCCACGCGAGTACCCCGGGACGGCTCCTACGAGCAGTACTTC. Translating gives CATRVPRDGSYEQYF.

This clonotype was counted a few times. V gene TRBV20-1 combines with J gene TRBJ2-7; no clear D gene. Trimming left V 4 bases short and J 3 bases short, with 13 bases between. The CDR3 has 13 amino acids. Germline assignment: CDR1 DFQATT and CDR2 SNEGSKA (reference sequence). CDR3 nucleotide sequence: TGCAGTGCTACTAGTGAAGAAAACTACGAGCAGTACTTC. Its translation is CSATSEENYEQYF.

This clonotype showed up just a few times. The chain uses TRBV4-2 and TRBJ1-2; 8 nucleotides agree with TRBD1. Germline V gene sequence: CDR1 LGHNA, CDR2 YNFKEQ. The length of the CDR3 is 15 residues. The V and J ends lost 2 bases and 5 bases, in that order; junction bases with no gene match: 7. The CDR3 protein is CASSQMDRDGYGYTF. CDR3 bases: TGTGCCAGCAGCCAAATGGACAGGGATGGATATGGCTACACCTTC.